The 11 T cell receptor beta chains presented below share a single source sample, sequenced in a study of blood T cell repertoires in COVID-19. TCRdb's copy holds only in-frame clones and misses some; the assay was immunoSEQ multiplex PCR. The top ten clones hold 0.65% to 0.9% of a sample with 250,000 or so clones, roughly 87% of them seen once. Sequenced sample: peripheral blood. These receptors were collected from a woman aged 25 to 39 with acute or convalescent COVID-19.

This chain links TRBV19 with TRBJ2-3, with D unresolved. Germline-derived CDR1 and CDR2 are LNHDA and SQIVND (reference sequence). This CDR3 has 14 residues. Trimming took 4 bases from V and 13 from J, leaving 21 bases between them. The CDR3 DNA is TGTGCCAGTAGTAATGGTGGAGCCATTAGTCGGGAGTATTTT. This codes for CASSNGGAISREYF. Full variable domain (missing parts from reference TRBV19 and TRBJ2-3): DGGITQSPKYLFRKEGQNVTLSCEQNLNHDAMYWYRQDPGQGLRLIYYSQIVNDFQKGDIAEGYSVSREKKESFPLTVTSAQKNPTAFYLCASSNGGAISREYFGPGTRLTVL.

J is TRBJ2-7 and V is TRBV6-2 or TRBV6-3; 9 nucleotides agree with TRBD1. This CDR3 contains 16 residues. Germline V gene sequence: CDR1 MNHEY, CDR2 SVGEGT. The trim removed 2 bases at V and 0 bases at J, leaving 5 bases unmatched. CDR3 region: CASSYETGGISYEQYF. In DNA, the CDR3 is TGTGCCAGCAGTTACGAGACAGGGGGGATCTCCTACGAGCAGTACTTC.

The chain links TRBV7-2 to TRBJ2-7, with TRBD2 as a possible D gene (6 bases). Between the trimmed V and J ends, which lost 4 bases and 3 bases, there was a span of 16 bases. CDR3 length: 15 residues. Germline CDR1 is SGHTA and CDR2 is FQGNSA. The CDR3 here is CASSYGLSRDYEQYF. In DNA, the CDR3 is TGTGCCAGCAGCTATGGACTAAGTCGGGACTACGAGCAGTACTTC.

The chain couples TRBV7-9 to TRBJ2-6; 11 positions agree with TRBD1. The V gene end was trimmed by 5 bases and the J gene end by 3 bases; junction bases not matched to a gene: 12. The CDR3 spans 19 residues. CDR1 is SEHNR, CDR2 FQNEAQ, per germline (reference sequence). DNA of the CDR3: TGTGCCAGCAGCCGTTATCCCGGGACAGGGGGGTTTGGGGCCAACGTCCTGACTTTC. Translated, it gives CASSRYPGTGGFGANVLTF. Full variable domain (remainder filled in from reference TRBV7-9 and TRBJ2-6): DTGVSQNPRHKITKRGQNVTFRCDPISEHNRLYWYRQTLGQGPEFLTYFQNEAQLEKSRLLSDRFSAERPKGSFSTLEIQRTEQGDSAMYLCASSRYPGTGGFGANVLTFGAGSRLTVL.

This clone was detected only a few times. The same CDR3 arises from other DNA sequences in this sample as well. The gene calls are TRBV19 and TRBJ2-1, with a tentative D call TRBD2 (6 bases). Between the trimmed V and J ends, which lost 4 bases and 3 bases, there was a span of 7 bases. The CDR3 spans 13 residues. The V gene's germline CDR1 is LNHDA and CDR2 SQIVND (reference sequence). As DNA, the CDR3 is TGTGCCAGTAGTAGACTAGTCTACAATGAGCAGTTCTTC. It is translated as CASSRLVYNEQFF.

This clone is a singleton in its sample. The chain employs TRBV5-1 and TRBJ1-4; 12 positions agree with TRBD1. The germline V gene encodes CDR1 SGHRS and CDR2 YFSETQ. Trimming took 4 bases from V and 8 from J; bases not matched to a gene: 9. This CDR3 spans 16 amino acids. CDR3 DNA sequence: TGCGCCAGCAGCCGGGGGACAGGGGGCTTAAAAGAAAAACTGTTTTTT. Amino acids: CASSRGTGGLKEKLFF.

This chain connects TRBV4-1 to TRBJ2-7; D might be TRBD2 (5 bases). This CDR3 contains 15 residues. Germline CDR1 reads MGHRA; CDR2 reads YSYEKL. The V end lost 1 base, the J end lost 2 bases, and 12 bases lay between the germline ends. Here the CDR3 reads CASSQVGMRAYEQYF. CDR3 in DNA: TGCGCCAGCAGCCAAGTGGGAATGAGGGCCTACGAGCAGTACTTC.

CDR3 loop: CASSAGGNSRRDEQYF. Written as DNA, the CDR3 is TGTGCCAGCAGCGCGGGGGGGAACTCCAGGAGGGACGAGCAGTACTTC. This chain joins TRBV9 and TRBJ2-7, with 8 bases fitting TRBD2. The CDR3 extends over 16 amino acids. The V gene end was trimmed by 3 bases and the J gene end by 5 bases; junction bases not matched to a gene: 13. CDR1 and CDR2 from the germline V gene are SGDLS and YYNGEE. Full variable domain (rest looked up from reference TRBV9 and TRBJ2-7): DSGVTQTPKHLITATGQRVTLRCSPRSGDLSVYWYQQSLDQGLQFLIQYYNGEERAKGNILERFSAQQFPDLHSELNLSSLELGDSALYFCASSAGGNSRRDEQYFGPGTRLTVT.

J is TRBJ2-2 and V is TRBV11-2; D perhaps matches TRBD1 (6 bases). V lost 3 bases and J 7 bases, leaving 9 bases between the germline ends. The CDR3 is made up of 13 amino acids. In germline, CDR1 is SGHAT, CDR2 FQNNGV. The CDR3 DNA sequence: TGTGCCAGCAGCTTTTGGGGGCACGGGGAGCTGTTTTTT. This translates into CASSFWGHGELFF.

This chain joins TRBV28 and TRBJ2-2; 13 bases are shared with TRBD2. The CDR3 is 15 amino acids. The trim removed 5 bases at V and 5 bases at J, leaving 2 bases unmatched. Germline CDR1 and CDR2: MDHEN and SYDVKM. For the CDR3, the DNA is TGTGCCAGCAGTGCGACTAGCGGGAGGACCGGGGAGCTGTTTTTT. Translation gives CASSATSGRTGELFF.

Only a few counts were recorded for this clone. The rearrangement joins TRBV25-1 to TRBJ2-7; D unclear. The V and J ends lost 4 bases and 4 bases respectively, with 8 bases between them. The CDR3 has 12 amino acids. CDR1 and CDR2 (germline): MGHDK, SYGVNS. CDR3 DNA sequence: TGTGCCAGCAGTGGACTGGGTTACGAGCAGTACTTC. Protein sequence: CASSGLGYEQYF.